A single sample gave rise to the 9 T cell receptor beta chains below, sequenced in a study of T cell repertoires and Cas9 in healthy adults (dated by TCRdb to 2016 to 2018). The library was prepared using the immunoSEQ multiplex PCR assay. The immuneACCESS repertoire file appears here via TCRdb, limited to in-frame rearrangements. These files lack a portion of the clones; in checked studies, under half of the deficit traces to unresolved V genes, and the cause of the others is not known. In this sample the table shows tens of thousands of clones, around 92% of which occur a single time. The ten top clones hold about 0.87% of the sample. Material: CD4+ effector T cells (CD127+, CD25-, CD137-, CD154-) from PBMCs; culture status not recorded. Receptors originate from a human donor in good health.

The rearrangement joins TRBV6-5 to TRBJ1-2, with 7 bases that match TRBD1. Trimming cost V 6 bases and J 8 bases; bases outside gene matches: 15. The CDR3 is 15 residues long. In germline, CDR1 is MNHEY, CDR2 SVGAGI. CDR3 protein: CASRRQGPKLGGYTF. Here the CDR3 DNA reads TGTGCCAGCAGGCGACAGGGCCCGAAGTTGGGCGGCTACACCTTC.

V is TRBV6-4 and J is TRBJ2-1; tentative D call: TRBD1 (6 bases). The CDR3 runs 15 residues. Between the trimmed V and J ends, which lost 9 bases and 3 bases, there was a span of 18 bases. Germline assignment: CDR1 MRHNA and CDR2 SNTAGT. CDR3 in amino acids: CASAPKGGNYNEQFF. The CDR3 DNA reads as TGTGCCAGTGCCCCAAAAGGGGGAAACTACAATGAGCAGTTCTTC.

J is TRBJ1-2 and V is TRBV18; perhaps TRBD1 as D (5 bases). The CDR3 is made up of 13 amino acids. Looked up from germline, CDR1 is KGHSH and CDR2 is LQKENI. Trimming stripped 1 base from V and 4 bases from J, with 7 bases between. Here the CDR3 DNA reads TGTGCCAGCTCACCACAGGGGACCTATGGCTACACCTTC. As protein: CASSPQGTYGYTF.

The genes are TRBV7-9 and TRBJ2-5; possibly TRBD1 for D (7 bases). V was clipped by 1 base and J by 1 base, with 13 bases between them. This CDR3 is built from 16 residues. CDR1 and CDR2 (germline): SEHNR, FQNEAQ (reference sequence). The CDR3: CASSLGAGGPQETQYF. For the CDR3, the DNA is TGTGCCAGCAGCTTAGGGGCAGGGGGGCCCCAAGAGACCCAGTACTTC.

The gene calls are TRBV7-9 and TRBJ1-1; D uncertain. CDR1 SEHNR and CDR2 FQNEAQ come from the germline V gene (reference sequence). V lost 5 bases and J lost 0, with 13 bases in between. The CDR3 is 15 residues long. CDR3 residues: CASSRSMGMNTEAFF. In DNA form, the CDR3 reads TGTGCCAGCAGCCGGAGTATGGGTATGAACACTGAAGCTTTCTTT.

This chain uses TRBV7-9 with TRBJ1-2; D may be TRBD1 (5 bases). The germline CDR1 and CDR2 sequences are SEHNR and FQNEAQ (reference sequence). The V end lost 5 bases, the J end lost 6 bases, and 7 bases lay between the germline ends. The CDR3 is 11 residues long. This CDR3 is CASSPGDGYTF. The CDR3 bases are TGTGCCAGCAGCCCGGGGGATGGCTACACCTTC.

Here the CDR3 DNA reads TGTGCCGGATACAGGGGTAGGGGATGGAAGGCTGAAGCTTTCTTT. Translation: CAGYRGRGWKAEAFF. V is TRBV28 and J is TRBJ1-1; 7 bases agree with TRBD1. The germline V gene has CDR1 MDHEN and CDR2 SYDVKM. With 11 bases clipped from V and 6 bases from J, the junction kept 18 bases outside the gene matches. The CDR3 runs 15 residues.

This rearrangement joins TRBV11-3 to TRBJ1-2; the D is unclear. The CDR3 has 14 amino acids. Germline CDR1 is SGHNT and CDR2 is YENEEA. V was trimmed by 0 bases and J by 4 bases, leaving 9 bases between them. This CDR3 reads CASSLDPRGYGYTF. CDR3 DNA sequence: TGTGCCAGCAGCTTAGACCCACGGGGCTATGGCTACACCTTC.

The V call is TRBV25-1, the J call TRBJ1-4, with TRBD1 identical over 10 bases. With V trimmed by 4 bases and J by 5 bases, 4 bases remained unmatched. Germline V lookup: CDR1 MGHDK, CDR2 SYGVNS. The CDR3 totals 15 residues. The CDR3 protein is CASSGGQGGNEKLFF. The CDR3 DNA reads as TGTGCCAGCAGTGGAGGACAGGGGGGGAATGAAAAACTGTTTTTT.